This TCR beta chain is from a study of OX40 agonist ivuxolimab in advanced cancers. In the study overall: Treatment of patients was with ivuxolimab, an agonistic anti-OX40 (CD134) antibody. Patients in dose escalation had liver, melanoma, kidney or head and neck cancers. Study-wide findings and caveats: Both CD4+ and CD8+ T cell populations in blood had undergone clonal expansion by week 6 at 0.1 to 3.0 mg/kg.

Libraries were prepared by immunoSEQ multiplex PCR; TCRdb keeps only in-frame clonotypes and omits some of them. The sample yields 90,000 to 120,000 clones, 90% seen once. Patients were ruled out by autoimmune disease history or systemic immunosuppression. This clone was recorded once. Its antigen is not known. This sample comprised CD4+ or CD8+ T cells sorted from blood, obtained in a trial of the OX40 agonist ivuxolimab. The TCR originated in an adult with an advanced solid tumor such as melanoma, head and neck, liver or kidney cancer.

In nucleotides, the CDR3 is TGTGCCAGCTCGAGTCACGTGGCCGATTCACCCCTCCACTTT. Protein sequence: CASSSHVADSPLHF. The J gene is TRBJ1-6, the V gene TRBV6-5; no reliable D call. Trimming stripped 8 bases from V and 8 bases from J, with 16 bases between. The CDR3 is 14 amino acids. Germline V CDR1 and CDR2: MNHEY, SVGAGI.